Listed below are T cell receptor beta chains from one sample, sequenced in a study of T-cell reconstitution after alpha-beta-depleted transplantation in children. TCRdb independently ran MiXCR on the PCR reads; one entry per CDR3 protein. The sample yields 700,000 or so distinct CDR3 sequences, roughly 13% seen once. Sequencing used PBMCs, obtained before TCRalphabeta/CD19-depleted stem cell transplant. The source is a girl aged 2 to 9 with congenital amegakaryocytic thrombocytopenia, due to receive a stem cell transplant. Both conserved end residues are part of each CDR3. Fields, in order: D gene, V gene, J gene, clone size, CDR3 protein, CDR3 DNA. The D gene is left open where the match is weak. Not all rows give a size; the values are once, few, many and, for expanded clones, a class.

>TRBD1|TRBV5-1|TRBJ2-7|few
CASSEPGQGDEQYF
TGCGCCAGCAGCGAGCCGGGACAGGGTGACGAGCAGTACTTC
>.|TRBV20-1|TRBJ2-5|many
CSFVGQETQYF
TGCAGTTTTGTGGGCCAAGAGACCCAGTACTTC
>TRBD1|TRBV12-3/TRBV12-4|TRBJ2-5|many
CASSFGQEETQYF
TGTGCCAGCAGTTTCGGACAGGAAGAGACCCAGTACTTC
>.|TRBV5-6|TRBJ2-7|many
CASSLGEIDYEQYF
TGTGCCAGCAGCTTGGGGGAGATTGACTACGAGCAGTACTTC
>.|TRBV20-1|TRBJ2-5|many
CSARGRDTYQETQYF
TGCAGTGCTAGAGGACGGGACACCTACCAAGAGACCCAGTACTTC
>.|TRBV12-3/TRBV12-4|TRBJ2-3|.
CASSFPPNIADTQYF
TGTGCCAGCAGTTTTCCCCCCAACATCGCAGATACGCAGTATTTT
>.|TRBV7-8|TRBJ2-6|.
CASSFDRRANVLTF
TGTGCCAGCAGCTTTGACAGGCGGGCCAACGTCCTGACTTTC
>.|TRBV5-6|TRBJ2-1|.
CASSHPRVNEQFF
TGTGCCAGCAGCCATCCCAGGGTCAATGAGCAGTTCTTC
>.|TRBV7-2|TRBJ2-7|many
CASSKWDTYEQYF
TGTGCCAGCAGCAAATGGGATACCTACGAGCAGTACTTC
>.|TRBV6-1|TRBJ1-6|many
CAISDRVNSPLHF
TGTGCCATCTCGGACAGAGTTAATTCACCCCTCCACTTT
>.|TRBV20-1|TRBJ1-5|many
CSARLENQPQHF
TGCAGTGCCCGACTTGAGAATCAGCCCCAGCATTTT
>.|TRBV20-1|TRBJ2-7|.
CSARPSQALPLYEQYF
TGCAGTGCTAGACCCAGTCAGGCCTTACCCCTATACGAGCAGTACTTC
>.|TRBV20-1|TRBJ2-1|many
CSARDLWGDSSYNEQFF
TGCAGTGCTAGAGATCTCTGGGGTGACAGCTCCTACAATGAGCAGTTCTTC
>TRBD2|TRBV4-2|TRBJ2-4|few
CASSLSRGTNLAKNIQYF
TGTGCCAGCAGCCTCTCCCGGGGGACTAATTTAGCCAAAAACATTCAGTACTTC
>.|TRBV29-1|TRBJ2-5|.
CSVEEGRGETQYF
TGCAGCGTTGAAGAAGGCCGAGGAGAGACCCAGTACTTC
>.|TRBV4-1|TRBJ2-1|few
CASSQDWRTGNEQFF
TGCGCCAGCAGCCAAGATTGGAGGACGGGCAATGAGCAGTTCTTC
>.|TRBV20-1|TRBJ2-2|.
CSARDQKMNTGELFF
TGCAGTGCTAGAGATCAGAAGATGAACACCGGGGAGCTGTTTTTT
>.|TRBV7-2|TRBJ1-5|many
CASSTDGGKGNQPQHF
TGTGCCAGCAGCACTGATGGGGGGAAGGGCAATCAGCCCCAGCATTTT
>TRBD1|TRBV20-1|TRBJ2-7|many
CSVTGQNIYEQYF
TGCAGTGTAACGGGACAGAACATCTACGAGCAGTACTTC
>.|TRBV20-1|TRBJ1-3|few
CSARDVMAMPLGNTIYF
TGCAGTGCTAGAGATGTGATGGCGATGCCCCTTGGAAACACCATATATTTT
>.|TRBV20-1|TRBJ2-1|many
CSARDGLARSYNEQFF
TGCAGTGCTAGAGATGGGCTAGCGAGGTCCTACAATGAGCAGTTCTTC
>.|TRBV7-2|TRBJ1-1|many
CASRWAQGGNTEAFF
TGTGCCAGCAGATGGGCGCAGGGAGGGAACACTGAAGCTTTCTTT
>.|TRBV20-1|TRBJ1-2|.
CSAEEAGYGYTF
TGCAGTGCAGAGGAGGCGGGTTATGGCTACACCTTC
>.|TRBV6-2/TRBV6-3|TRBJ2-1|many
CASSFGGISYNEQFF
TGTGCCAGCAGTTTTGGCGGTATCTCCTACAATGAGCAGTTCTTC
>.|TRBV20-1|TRBJ2-7|.
CSARETYRENYEQYF
TGCAGTGCTAGAGAAACTTATCGGGAGAACTACGAGCAGTACTTC
>.|TRBV30|TRBJ1-2|.
CAWEKTGGGYGYTF
TGTGCCTGGGAGAAGACGGGAGGCGGCTATGGCTACACCTTC
>.|TRBV10-3|TRBJ2-5|many
CAISESTAQETQYF
TGTGCCATCAGTGAGTCGACAGCCCAGGAGACCCAGTACTTC
>.|TRBV7-9|TRBJ2-5|few
CASSLGFRETQYF
TGTGCCAGCAGCTTAGGTTTTCGAGAGACCCAGTACTTC
>.|TRBV19|TRBJ2-1|.
CASSRLPNEQFF
TGTGCCAGTAGTCGACTCCCCAATGAGCAGTTCTTC
>.|TRBV7-8|TRBJ2-2|few
CASSLSQGTGELFF
TGTGCCAGCAGCCTCTCCCAGGGGACCGGGGAGCTGTTTTTT
>TRBD1|TRBV13|TRBJ2-1|few
CASSDAGQGWNEQFF
TGTGCCAGCAGCGACGCGGGACAGGGTTGGAATGAGCAGTTCTTC